The rows below give T cell receptor beta chains drawn from one sample of a study of cytomegalovirus exposure and HLA in healthy donors. The data were produced by immunoSEQ multiplex PCR, yet TCRdb's version contains in-frame clones alone and is incomplete. The sample has 75,000 to 80,000 clones, 78% seen once; the top ten hold 1.6%. Sequenced input: PBMCs. The source of these receptors is a man aged 35 to 55 in good health and CMV-seronegative. Both conserved end residues are part of each CDR3. Each record gives: J gene, D gene, V gene, clone size, CDR3 length, CDR3 protein, CDR3 DNA. The D gene is left open where the match is weak. The size of a clone is reported for some rows only, either as once, few or many, or as a class for expanded clones.

J gene: TRBJ2-1
D gene: TRBD2
V gene: TRBV9
clone size: -
CDR3 length: 19
CDR3 protein: CASSAPGLAGGGMRNEQFF
CDR3 DNA: TGTGCCAGCAGCGCACCGGGACTAGCGGGAGGGGGAATGAGAAATGAGCAGTTCTTC

J gene: TRBJ2-7
D gene: TRBD2
V gene: TRBV19
clone size: -
CDR3 length: 14
CDR3 protein: CASARGLAPYEQYF
CDR3 DNA: TGTGCCAGTGCCCGCGGACTAGCCCCATACGAGCAGTACTTC

J gene: TRBJ1-6
D gene: -
V gene: TRBV5-1
clone size: -
CDR3 length: 15
CDR3 protein: CASSPWGENNSPLHF
CDR3 DNA: TGCGCCAGCAGCCCTTGGGGGGAAAACAATTCACCCCTCCACTTT

J gene: TRBJ2-3
D gene: TRBD2
V gene: TRBV19
clone size: -
CDR3 length: 15
CDR3 protein: CASTGLAGRTDTQYF
CDR3 DNA: TGTGCCAGTACAGGACTAGCGGGTAGGACAGATACGCAGTATTTT

J gene: TRBJ2-7
D gene: -
V gene: TRBV5-5
clone size: -
CDR3 length: 13
CDR3 protein: CASSLSVSYEQYF
CDR3 DNA: TGTGCCAGCAGCTTGTCTGTATCCTACGAGCAGTACTTC

J gene: TRBJ2-1
D gene: TRBD2
V gene: TRBV15
clone size: -
CDR3 length: 16
CDR3 protein: CATSRGGRGSYNEQFF
CDR3 DNA: TGTGCCACCAGCAGAGGAGGGAGGGGCTCCTACAATGAGCAGTTCTTC

J gene: TRBJ2-5
D gene: -
V gene: TRBV6-5
clone size: -
CDR3 length: 15
CDR3 protein: CASSYSFRGSETQYF
CDR3 DNA: TGTGCCAGCAGCTACTCGTTCCGGGGGTCAGAGACCCAGTACTTC

J gene: TRBJ1-5
D gene: TRBD1
V gene: TRBV28
clone size: -
CDR3 length: 12
CDR3 protein: CASRTGHQPQHF
CDR3 DNA: TGTGCCAGCAGGACAGGGCATCAGCCCCAGCATTTT

J gene: TRBJ2-1
D gene: TRBD2
V gene: TRBV9
clone size: -
CDR3 length: 16
CDR3 protein: CASSVALSGSKDEQFF
CDR3 DNA: TGTGCCAGCAGCGTAGCTCTTAGCGGGAGTAAGGATGAGCAGTTCTTC

J gene: TRBJ1-5
D gene: -
V gene: TRBV19
clone size: few
CDR3 length: 14
CDR3 protein: CASSIRDTNQPQHF
CDR3 DNA: TGTGCCAGTAGTATTCGGGACACAAATCAGCCCCAGCATTTT

J gene: TRBJ1-4
D gene: -
V gene: TRBV7-9
clone size: -
CDR3 length: 16
CDR3 protein: CASSLGDRGTNEKLFF
CDR3 DNA: TGTGCCAGCAGCTTAGGGGATAGGGGTACTAATGAAAAACTGTTTTTT

J gene: TRBJ2-7
D gene: -
V gene: TRBV7-9
clone size: -
CDR3 length: 15
CDR3 protein: CASSLVESGFNEQYF
CDR3 DNA: TGTGCCAGCAGCTTAGTAGAGTCAGGGTTCAACGAGCAGTACTTC

J gene: TRBJ2-3
D gene: TRBD2
V gene: TRBV7-6
clone size: -
CDR3 length: 17
CDR3 protein: CASSLGPLAGGADTQYF
CDR3 DNA: TGTGCCAGCAGCTTAGGGCCCCTAGCGGGAGGGGCAGATACGCAGTATTTT

J gene: TRBJ2-5
D gene: -
V gene: TRBV6-6
clone size: few
CDR3 length: 13
CDR3 protein: CASSYRGQETQYF
CDR3 DNA: TGTGCCAGCAGTTACAGGGGGCAAGAGACCCAGTACTTC

J gene: TRBJ2-3
D gene: TRBD2
V gene: TRBV7-8
clone size: -
CDR3 length: 16
CDR3 protein: CASSSTAGGHTDTQYF
CDR3 DNA: TGTGCCAGCAGCTCAACAGCGGGGGGACACACAGATACGCAGTATTTT

J gene: TRBJ2-3
D gene: TRBD1
V gene: TRBV4-1
clone size: once
CDR3 length: 15
CDR3 protein: CASSQSGQDTDTQYF
CDR3 DNA: TGCGCCAGCAGCCAATCGGGACAGGACACAGATACGCAGTATTTT

J gene: TRBJ2-7
D gene: -
V gene: TRBV9
clone size: -
CDR3 length: 14
CDR3 protein: CASSETGTTYEQYF
CDR3 DNA: TGTGCCAGCAGCGAGACCGGGACAACTTACGAGCAGTACTTC

J gene: TRBJ2-3
D gene: -
V gene: TRBV5-1
clone size: -
CDR3 length: 14
CDR3 protein: CASSPRRFTDTQYF
CDR3 DNA: TGCGCCAGCAGCCCCAGGAGGTTCACAGATACGCAGTATTTT

J gene: TRBJ2-5
D gene: -
V gene: TRBV2
clone size: -
CDR3 length: 13
CDR3 protein: CASNRGIRETQYF
CDR3 DNA: TGTGCCAGCAATAGGGGGATTCGAGAGACCCAGTACTTC

J gene: TRBJ2-7
D gene: -
V gene: TRBV27
clone size: -
CDR3 length: 14
CDR3 protein: CASSLRQGGSEQYF
CDR3 DNA: TGTGCCAGCAGTTTACGACAAGGTGGGAGCGAGCAGTACTTC

J gene: TRBJ2-7
D gene: -
V gene: TRBV7-9
clone size: -
CDR3 length: 17
CDR3 protein: CASSPLLRAREVYEQYF
CDR3 DNA: TGTGCCAGCAGCCCGCTGCTGCGGGCCAGGGAGGTCTACGAGCAGTACTTC

J gene: TRBJ2-7
D gene: TRBD1
V gene: TRBV28
clone size: -
CDR3 length: 13
CDR3 protein: CASTQQGSYEQYF
CDR3 DNA: TGTGCCAGTACCCAACAGGGGTCCTACGAGCAGTACTTC

J gene: TRBJ1-2
D gene: -
V gene: TRBV6-5
clone size: -
CDR3 length: 15
CDR3 protein: CASSPRSGAHYGYTF
CDR3 DNA: TGTGCCAGCAGCCCGAGGTCAGGGGCCCACTATGGCTACACCTTC